The 8 T cell receptor beta chains below come from one sample, sequenced in a study of early T cells in non-severe SARS-CoV-2 infection. MiXCR, applied by TCRdb to the 5' RACE reads, yields one record per CDR3 protein. The sample holds 61,000 or so distinct CDR3 sequences; approximately 12% are singletons and the top ten take over 1%. The sequences come from whole blood, collected at baseline. These receptors originate from an adult who was a healthcare worker with PCR-confirmed SARS-CoV-2 infection or an uninfected control (not recorded which). The donor label of this sample is uncertain.

This clonotype appeared a few times. The chain combines TRBV2 with TRBJ2-7; TRBD1 is a possible D gene (5 bases). Germline CDR1 and CDR2: SNHLY and FYNNEI. The V end lost 6 bases, the J end lost 2 bases, and 11 bases lay between the germline ends. The CDR3 sequence is 13 residues long. In nucleotides, the CDR3 is TGTGCCAGCAGGGACACCGCTACCTACGAGCAGTACGTC. This translates into CASRDTATYEQYV.

This clonotype was counted many times. The gene calls are TRBV10-2 and TRBJ1-5; D remains ambiguous. The germline V gene has CDR1 WSHSY and CDR2 SAAADI. V lost 5 bases and J lost 3, with 20 bases in between. The CDR3 runs 17 residues. Written as DNA, the CDR3 is TGCGCCAGCAGTCTTGATGTTCCGGCCAGAGCCAATCAGCCCCAGCATTTT. Translation: CASSLDVPARANQPQHF.

This clonotype was observed a handful of times. The chain employs TRBV15 and TRBJ2-2; D possibly corresponds to TRBD2 (5 bases). CDR1 and CDR2 (germline): LNHNV, YYDKDF (reference sequence). Trimming pared 8 bases from V and 5 bases from J, leaving 9 bases between. The CDR3 length is 12 residues. The CDR3 sequence: CATSGGTGELFF. The CDR3 DNA is TGTGCCACCTCGGGCGGGACCGGGGAGCTGTTTTTT. Full variable domain (missing parts from reference TRBV15 and TRBJ2-2): DAMVIQNPRYQVTQFGKPVTLSCSQTLNHNVMYWYQQKSSQAPKLLFHYYDKDFNNEADTPDNFQSRRPNTSFCFLDIRSPGLGDTAMYLCATSGGTGELFFGEGSRLTVL.

J is TRBJ2-3 and V is TRBV18; 7 positions match TRBD1. Trimming removed 2 bases from V and 2 bases from J; junction bases left unmatched: 7. The CDR3 runs 16 residues. The germline V gene encodes CDR1 KGHSH and CDR2 LQKENI. CDR3 in amino acids: CASSPVDRTYTDTQYF. As DNA, the CDR3 is TGTGCCAGCTCACCAGTGGACAGGACCTACACAGATACGCAGTATTTT. Variable domain in full (rest from reference TRBV18 and TRBJ2-3): NAGVMQNPRHLVRRRGQEARLRCSPMKGHSHVYWYRQLPEEGLKFMVYLQKENIIDESGMPKERFSAEFPKEGPSILRIQQVVRGDSAAYFCASSPVDRTYTDTQYFGPGTRLTVL.

This clonotype was counted a few times. This sequence joins TRBV24-1 and TRBJ2-3; D unclear. The CDR3 extends over 17 amino acids. CDR1 and CDR2 from the germline V gene are KGHDR and SFDVKD. Trimming left V 4 bases short and J 6 bases short, with 22 bases between. The CDR3 loop is CATSDPTQGASLDTQYF. The CDR3 DNA follows: TGTGCCACCAGTGACCCCACCCAAGGCGCATCGCTGGATACGCAGTATTTT.

This clonotype was found a few times. V usage is TRBV20-1 and J usage is TRBJ1-2; D possibly corresponds to TRBD1 (5 bases). The CDR3 contains 15 residues. Germline loops: CDR1 DFQATT, CDR2 SNEGSKA (reference sequence). V was shortened by 3 bases and J by 6 bases, with 20 bases between the two germline ends. The CDR3 protein is CSARSRVELGDGYTF. The CDR3 DNA reads TGCAGTGCTAGGTCCAGGGTAGAACTTGGGGATGGCTACACCTTC.

The V gene is TRBV11-1, the J gene TRBJ2-1; D call uncertain. Between the trimmed V and J ends, which lost 5 bases and 0 bases, there was a span of 11 bases. Germline-derived CDR1 and CDR2 are SGHAT and FQDESV (reference sequence). The CDR3 spans 15 residues. CDR3: CASSLTVGSYNEQFF. CDR3 coding DNA: TGTGCCAGCAGCCTTACAGTTGGCTCCTACAATGAGCAGTTCTTC.

J is TRBJ2-7 and V is TRBV5-8, with 7 bases matching TRBD1. The CDR3 covers 12 residues. Germline V gene data show CDR1 as SGHTS and CDR2 as YDEGEE. The ends lost 5 bases at V and 8 bases at J; junction bases unmatched: 7. The CDR3 DNA reads TGTGCCAGCAGGACTACAGGGGCCCAGCAGTACGTC. It codes for CASRTTGAQQYV.